These 27 T cell receptor beta chains were sequenced from one sample in a study of breast tumors, draining lymph nodes, adjacent tissues. MiXCR, applied by TCRdb to the multiplex PCR reads, yields one record per CDR3 protein. This table holds around 43,000 distinct CDR3 sequences, under 30% found once. The material sequenced was breast tumor tissue. The source is a female donor with breast cancer. Some clones in this sample may be carry-over from other donors' samples.

This clonotype was recorded at least ten times. V usage is TRBV3-1 and J usage is TRBJ1-2; 9 positions agree with TRBD1. Trimming took 1 base from V and 5 from J; bases not matched to a gene: 14. This CDR3 is 18 amino acids long. CDR1 is LGHDT and CDR2 is YNNKEL in the germline V gene (reference sequence). The chain's CDR3 is CASSQVSRGGGQGYGYTF. The CDR3 DNA sequence: TGTGCCAGCAGCCAAGTGTCGAGGGGTGGGGGACAGGGATATGGCTACACCTTC. The full variable domain, with the rest looked up from reference TRBV3-1 and TRBJ1-2, is DTAVSQTPKYLVTQMGNDKSIKCEQNLGHDTMYWYKQDSKKFLKIMFSYNNKELIINETVPNRFSPKSPDKAHLNLHINSLELGDSAVYFCASSQVSRGGGQGYGYTFGSGTRLTVV.

The chain couples TRBV7-2 to TRBJ1-5; D is unclear. From germline, CDR1 is SGHTA and CDR2 FQGNSA. The CDR3 has 14 residues. V was trimmed by 2 bases and J by 4 bases, leaving 9 bases between them. The CDR3 loop is CASSLTVGNQPQHF. CDR3 nucleotides: TGTGCCAGCAGCTTAACAGTCGGGAATCAGCCCCAGCATTTT.

The J gene is TRBJ2-7, the V gene TRBV30; D is unresolved. V was clipped by 2 bases and J by 7 bases, with 12 bases between them. Per the germline V gene, CDR1 is GTSNPN and CDR2 is SVGIG (reference sequence). The CDR3 spans 12 residues. The CDR3 DNA follows: TGTGCCTGGAGTAAATTGAGTCGGGAGCAGTACTTC. Amino acids: CAWSKLSREQYF.

In its sample, this clonotype was seen many times. The chain uses TRBV4-1 and TRBJ2-6; D is uncertain. Germline lookup yields CDR1 MGHRA and CDR2 YSYEKL. Trimming removed 1 base at V and 0 bases at J, with 7 bases between. The length of the CDR3 is 16 residues. In DNA form, the CDR3 reads TGCGCCAGCAGCCAAGTTATGGGCTCTGGGGCCAACGTCCTGACTTTC. Translated: CASSQVMGSGANVLTF.

The J gene is TRBJ2-3, the V gene TRBV13; D is ambiguous. There are 12 residues in the CDR3. Germline V CDR1 and CDR2: PRHDT, FYEKMQ (reference sequence). V gave up 4 bases and J gave up 2 bases, with 4 bases separating them. The chain's CDR3 is CASSSTTDTQYF. The CDR3 DNA reads as TGTGCCAGCAGCTCTACCACAGATACGCAGTATTTT.

This clonotype was seen a handful of times. The rearrangement links TRBV20-1 to TRBJ2-1, with a weak D call TRBD2 (6 bases). Germline loops: CDR1 DFQATT, CDR2 SNEGSKA (reference sequence). This CDR3 has 15 residues. V lost 0 bases and J 6 bases, leaving 15 bases between the germline ends. The CDR3 sequence: CSARDSRLASNEQFF. The DNA for the CDR3 is TGCAGTGCTAGAGATTCGCGGCTAGCGAGCAATGAGCAGTTCTTC.

This clonotype was seen repeatedly, ten times or more. The V call is TRBV12-3 or TRBV12-4, the J call TRBJ1-2, with D possibly matching TRBD1 (5 bases). The CDR3 spans 15 residues. V lost 2 bases, J lost 2 bases, and 12 bases lay in between. For the CDR3, the DNA is TGTGCCAGCAGTTTATCGGCACAGGAGAACTATGGCTACACCTTC. It translates to CASSLSAQENYGYTF.

This clonotype was observed many times. The chain carries TRBV30 and TRBJ2-7; 8 bases align to TRBD2. This CDR3 contains 12 residues. V gave up 8 bases and J gave up 0 bases; unmatched junction bases: 3. Germline V gives CDR1 GTSNPN, CDR2 SVGIG (reference sequence). CDR3 bases: TGTGCCCGGGGGACTAGCTCCTACGAGCAGTACTTC. Its protein is CARGTSSYEQYF. The variable domain in full, completed from reference TRBV30 and TRBJ2-7, reads SQTIHQWPATLVQPVGSPLSLECTVEGTSNPNLYWYRQAAGRGLQLLFYSVGIGQISSEVPQNLSASRPQDRQFILSSKKLLLSDSGFYLCARGTSSYEQYFGPGTRLTVT.

This clonotype was found many times. The chain carries TRBV19 and TRBJ2-1; tentative D call: TRBD1 (6 bases). The germline gives CDR1 LNHDA, CDR2 SQIVND (reference sequence). V dropped 3 bases and J dropped 5 bases, with 14 bases sitting between them. The CDR3 has 15 amino acids. CDR3 in amino acids: CASSIWGPGNNEQFF. The DNA for the CDR3 is TGTGCCAGTAGTATCTGGGGGCCAGGGAACAATGAGCAGTTCTTC.

This clonotype was picked up many times. CDR3 residues: CASSEGAVPYEQYF. As DNA, the CDR3 is TGTGCCAGCAGTGAAGGGGCTGTCCCCTACGAGCAGTACTTC. J is TRBJ2-7 and V is TRBV6-1; D call uncertain. This CDR3 comprises 14 residues. CDR1 and CDR2 from the germline V gene are MNHNS and SASEGT. Trimming took 1 base from V and 2 from J, leaving 9 bases between them.

This clonotype has a handful of counts. CDR3 sequence (DNA): TGTGCCAGCAGCTTCCCTGAGCTAGCGGGGTTGGAGACCCAGTACTTC. Translating it yields CASSFPELAGLETQYF. The V and J genes are TRBV5-8 and TRBJ2-5, with TRBD2 matching 9 bases. Trimming at V came to 2 bases and at J to 5 bases, leaving 10 bases not matched to a gene. CDR3 size: 16 residues. The germline gives CDR1 SGHTS, CDR2 YDEGEE.

This clonotype was observed at least ten times. V and J are TRBV15 and TRBJ2-2, with D tentatively TRBD2 (5 bases). Germline lookup yields CDR1 LNHNV and CDR2 YYDKDF (reference sequence). CDR3 size: 13 residues. The germline V and J ends were trimmed by 1 base and 5 bases, with 5 bases remaining between them. CDR3 in DNA: TGTGCCACCAGCAGAGCGGGAACCGGGGAGCTGTTTTTT. This codes for CATSRAGTGELFF. The full variable domain, rest sourced from reference TRBV15 and TRBJ2-2, is DAMVIQNPRYQVTQFGKPVTLSCSQTLNHNVMYWYQQKSSQAPKLLFHYYDKDFNNEADTPDNFQSRRPNTSFCFLDIRSPGLGDTAMYLCATSRAGTGELFFGEGSRLTVL.

By proportion, this clonotype is medium-sized. J is TRBJ1-3 and V is TRBV12-3 or TRBV12-4; possible D gene TRBD1, 6 bases. The CDR3 has 16 residues. Between the trimmed V and J ends, which lost 4 bases and 0 bases, there was a span of 13 bases. This CDR3 is CASSWGHSFSGNTIYF. The CDR3 DNA reads as TGTGCCAGCAGTTGGGGACACAGCTTCTCTGGAAACACCATATATTTT.

Concerning this clonotype: A much more abundant neighbour one base away suggests this may be a read error. The chain has TRBV6-5 and TRBJ1-2; 9 bases agree with TRBD1. Per the germline V gene, CDR1 is MNHEY and CDR2 is SVGAGI. The CDR3 is made up of 15 amino acids. CDR3 protein: CACRTMDRGIYGYTF. In DNA, the CDR3 is TGTGCCTGCAGAACGATGGACAGGGGAATATATGGCTACACCTTC.

The chain carries TRBV2 and TRBJ2-1, with D perhaps matching TRBD2 (7 bases). The CDR3 totals 14 residues. CDR1 is SNHLY and CDR2 is FYNNEI in the germline V gene. Trimming cost V 8 bases and J 7 bases, with 18 bases left between them. The CDR3 DNA reads TGTGCCAGCGGTAGGCGGGGGCCGGGTAATGAGCAGTTCTTC. Translated: CASGRRGPGNEQFF.

This clonotype was observed at least ten times. The gene calls are TRBV7-9 and TRBJ1-3; no reliable D call. Germline lookup yields CDR1 SEHNR and CDR2 FQNEAQ (reference sequence). Trimming took off 5 bases at V and 0 bases at J, with 2 bases between the two ends. The CDR3 loop spans 12 amino acids. CDR3 bases: TGTGCCAGCAGCCACTCTGGAAACACCATATATTTT. The encoded protein is CASSHSGNTIYF.

On this clonotype: A much larger clone lies one base from this, so it may be a read error. The chain recombines TRBV28 with TRBJ1-5, with 7 bases matching TRBD1. Germline CDR1 MDHEN, CDR2 SYDVKM. CDR3 length: 16 residues. V lost 4 bases and J lost 4; bases outside the gene matches: 10. CDR3 loop: CASSYPTGQQNQPQHF. The CDR3 DNA follows: TGTGCCAGCAGTTATCCCACGGGACAGCAAAATCAGCCCCAGCATTTT.

This clonotype was seen at least ten times. The gene calls are TRBV6-7 and TRBJ2-7; D unresolved. TRBV6-7 is placed among ORFs of uncertain function. V was clipped by 6 bases and J by 3 bases, with 3 bases between them. The length of the CDR3 is 10 residues. The CDR3 here is CASSFYEQYF. DNA for the CDR3: TGTGCCAGCAGCTTCTACGAGCAGTACTTC.

This clonotype turned up a few times. V is TRBV11-2 and J is TRBJ2-5; TRBD1 matches 7 bases. The V gene's germline CDR1 is SGHAT and CDR2 FQNNGV. CDR3 length: 16 residues. V lost 5 bases to trimming and J lost 7 bases; unmatched junction nucleotides: 16. DNA for the CDR3: TGTGCCAGCAGCCCCCCCTCCGGGACAGCGACAGGGACCCAGTACTTC. This sequence encodes CASSPPSGTATGTQYF.

This clonotype was counted many times. V and J are TRBV5-5 and TRBJ1-2; unclear D gene. V lost 4 bases and J lost 4, with 14 bases in between. This CDR3 comprises 14 residues. Germline V gene sequence: CDR1 SGHKS, CDR2 YYEKEE (reference sequence). CDR3 in amino acids: CASSLRAGGYGYTF. The CDR3, as DNA: TGTGCCAGCAGCCTCCGGGCAGGTGGCTATGGCTACACCTTC.

This clonotype is medium-sized (0.01 to 0.1%). The chain carries TRBV24-1 and TRBJ2-1; 8 bases match TRBD2. In germline, CDR1 is KGHDR, CDR2 SFDVKD. V was clipped by 9 bases and J by 3 bases; unmatched bases: 3. The CDR3 extends over 13 amino acids. The CDR3 here is CATAGTSYNEQFF. In nucleotides, the CDR3 is TGTGCCACCGCCGGGACTAGCTACAATGAGCAGTTCTTC.

The rearrangement links TRBV20-1 to TRBJ2-7; maybe TRBD1 (5 bases). The CDR3 consists of 13 residues. Looked up from germline, CDR1 is DFQATT and CDR2 is SNEGSKA (reference sequence). V lost 0 bases and J lost 1, with 7 bases in between. CDR3 in amino acids: CSARDQGSYEQYF. The DNA for the CDR3 is TGCAGTGCTAGAGATCAGGGTTCCTACGAGCAGTACTTC.

This clonotype was observed at least ten times. At one end, the junction sequence differs from germline, possibly due to a read error. The chain is built from TRBV7-7 and TRBJ2-5; TRBD2 matches at 8 bases. Germline values: CDR1 SSHAT, CDR2 FNYEAQ (reference sequence). The CDR3 is 14 amino acids. DNA for the CDR3: TGTGCTAGCAGCGTTAGCGGGATCCAAGAGACCCAGTACTTC. As protein: CASSVSGIQETQYF. Looking up the rest from reference TRBV7-7 and TRBJ2-5 gives the full variable domain: GAGVSQSPRYKVTKRGQDVTLRCDPISSHATLYWYQQALGQGPEFLTYFNYEAQPDKSGLPSDRFSAERPEGSISTLTIQRTEQRDSAMYRCASSVSGIQETQYFGPGTRLLVL.

This clonotype is labeled as medium-sized. The V gene is TRBV20-1, the J gene TRBJ2-7; the D is unclear. V was cut by 3 bases and J by 3 bases, with 9 bases left in between. CDR3 length: 12 residues. CDR1 and CDR2 from the germline V gene are DFQATT and SNEGSKA (reference sequence). CDR3 in DNA: TGCAGTGCTAGTAGAGAAAACTACGAGCAGTACTTC. Translated, it gives CSASRENYEQYF.

This clonotype appeared many times. V is TRBV7-8 and J is TRBJ2-3; D gene ambiguous. The germline CDR1 and CDR2 sequences are SGHVS and FQNEAQ. The V end was cut by 5 bases, the J end by 0 bases, with 15 bases between. The CDR3 contains 16 residues. The CDR3 sequence is CASSPSRTASTDTQYF. CDR3 DNA: TGTGCCAGCAGCCCGTCTCGGACCGCAAGCACAGATACGCAGTATTTT.

The table lists this clonotype with many counts. The CDR3 DNA reads as TGCAGTGCCCCGGGACAGGGGACTGGCTACACCTTC. As protein: CSAPGQGTGYTF. V is TRBV20-1 and J is TRBJ1-2, with 10 bases identical to TRBD1. Per germline, CDR1 DFQATT and CDR2 SNEGSKA (reference sequence). Losses at the gene ends were 6 bases for V and 7 bases for J; bases not matched to a gene: 5. This CDR3 has 12 amino acids.

This clonotype was found many times. The rearrangement joins TRBV19 to TRBJ1-2; D ambiguous. V lost 7 bases and J 7 bases, leaving 22 bases between the germline ends. The CDR3 consists of 15 residues. The germline gives CDR1 LNHDA, CDR2 SQIVND (reference sequence). The CDR3 protein is CASMGSCQFGCGYTF. The CDR3 DNA is TGTGCCAGTATGGGCAGTTGTCAGTTTGGGTGTGGCTACACCTTC.